This TCR beta chain came from a study of T-cell reconstitution after alpha-beta-depleted transplantation in children. V trimming: 4 bases; J trimming: 7 bases; junction bases outside the gene matches: 9. The CDR3 runs to 16 residues. Germline assignment: CDR1 MGHRA and CDR2 YSYEKL. In this sample, this clonotype turned up many times. Antigen specificity is unknown. During its preparation, the TCRbeta library received unique molecular identifiers. TCRdb re-derived calls from the PCR reads in MiXCR, one entry per CDR3 protein. The data show 670,000 or so distinct CDR3 sequences, roughly 14% seen once. Study outcomes and limitations: In some patients, recipient T cells and intrathymic progenitors surviving conditioning explained high day-60 diversity. By one year post-transplant, T-cell counts and diversity largely arose from T cells that were newly produced. Roughly two months post-transplant, alpha-beta T cells reportedly originated from several hundred graft clones that had expanded.

The receptor comes from a girl aged 2 to 9 with congenital amegakaryocytic thrombocytopenia, due to receive a stem cell transplant. The source was PBMCs, collected before TCRalphabeta/CD19-depleted stem cell transplant. The chain carries TRBV4-1 and TRBJ2-4, with 11 positions matching TRBD2. The CDR3, as DNA: TGCGCCAGCAGCCGAATTAGCGGGAGGGCCCGTAACATTCAGTACTTC. This translates into CASSRISGRARNIQYF.